This entry is about one TCR beta chain. This entry belongs to a study of blood T cell repertoires in COVID-19. The table came from immunoSEQ multiplex PCR; TCRdb's copy has only in-frame clones and leaves some out. The table includes under 400,000 clones, over 75% detected once. V lost 3 bases, J lost 3 bases, and 6 bases lay in between. The V gene's germline CDR1 is LNHNV and CDR2 YYDKDF (reference sequence). The CDR3 extends over 12 amino acids. The receptor was isolated from a woman between 25 and 40 years old with COVID-19, enrolled during active disease. Source material: peripheral blood. The chain links TRBV15 to TRBJ2-7; tentative D call: TRBD2 (6 bases). The CDR3 DNA reads TGTGCCACCAGCAGGGAGGGCTACGAGCAGTACTTC. Its protein product is CATSREGYEQYF.